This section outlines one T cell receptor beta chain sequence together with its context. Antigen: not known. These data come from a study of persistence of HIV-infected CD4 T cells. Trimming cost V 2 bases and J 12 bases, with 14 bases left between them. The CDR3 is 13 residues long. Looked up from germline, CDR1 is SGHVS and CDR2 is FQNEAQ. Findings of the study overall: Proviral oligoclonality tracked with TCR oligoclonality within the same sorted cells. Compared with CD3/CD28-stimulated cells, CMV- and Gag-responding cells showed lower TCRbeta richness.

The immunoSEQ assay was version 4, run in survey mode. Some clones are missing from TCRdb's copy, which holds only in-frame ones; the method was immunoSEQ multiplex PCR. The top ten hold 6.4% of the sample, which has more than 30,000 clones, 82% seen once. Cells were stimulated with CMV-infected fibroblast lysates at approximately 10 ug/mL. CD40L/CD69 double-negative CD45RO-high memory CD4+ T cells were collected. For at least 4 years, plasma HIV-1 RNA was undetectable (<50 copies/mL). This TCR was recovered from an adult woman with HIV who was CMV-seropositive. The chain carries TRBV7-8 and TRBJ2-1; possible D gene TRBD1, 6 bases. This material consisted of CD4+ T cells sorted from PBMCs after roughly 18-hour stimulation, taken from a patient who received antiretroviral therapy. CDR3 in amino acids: CASSLYTGWRQFF. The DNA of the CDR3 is TGTGCCAGCAGCTTATACACAGGGTGGCGGCAGTTCTTC.